This T cell receptor (beta chain) is from a study of response to subunit inactivated influenza vaccine. In TCRdb, the RT-PCR reads were re-called with MiXCR into one record per CDR3 protein. The sample has 650,000 to 800,000 distinct CDR3 sequences, approximately 17% seen once. Germline trimming cut 0 bases from V and 4 bases from J; bases unmatched to any gene: 11. Germline V gene lookup returns CDR1 DFQATT and CDR2 SNEGSKA (reference sequence). The CDR3 has 18 amino acids. In this sample, this clonotype turned up many times. What it binds is not known. General study findings and limits: That few new T cells are recruited by each seasonal influenza vaccination was the authors' suggestion.

The sequence was obtained from a man aged 50 to 59 who received an inactivated influenza vaccine. The chain combines TRBV20-1 with TRBJ2-3; 12 nucleotides match TRBD2. The input for sequencing was PBMCs from blood, taken about 5 days after vaccination. CDR3 in amino acids: CSARDQASGGALPDTQYF. DNA of the CDR3: TGCAGTGCTAGAGATCAAGCTAGCGGGGGGGCCCTCCCAGATACGCAGTATTTT.